This T cell receptor (beta chain) came from a study of T cells in Graves' hyperthyroidism and ophthalmopathy. On the study more broadly: Once the initial diagnosis was made, peripheral blood was obtained before any treatment.

Each patient was aged 18 to 65 and had newly diagnosed hyperthyroidism of under 2 months' duration. It was RNA transcripts that yielded the amplified TCR beta CDR3 regions. With the HTBI primer set, the TCR CDR3 went through a first round of RT-PCR. TCRdb re-called the multiplex PCR reads through MiXCR, storing one row per CDR3 protein. This table has 300,000 to 400,000 distinct CDR3 sequences, about 12% appearing once. This clonotype was observed at least ten times. Its antigen remains unidentified. Study-wide findings and caveats: Most thyroid clonotypes expanded above 0.001 appeared in blood too. Model predictions of ophthalmopathy came a median 6.5 months before onset.

There are 15 residues in the CDR3. Trimming cost V 1 base and J 0 bases, with 6 bases left between them. The germline V gene encodes CDR1 SGHTA and CDR2 FQGNSA. The sequencing input was blood. The TCR sequence derives from a woman aged 18 to 35 with Graves' hyperthyroidism. The chain couples TRBV7-2 to TRBJ2-2, with a weak D call TRBD2 (5 bases). In DNA, the CDR3 is TGTGCCAGCAGCTTAGTCGGGGCGAACACCGGGGAGCTGTTTTTT. It translates to CASSLVGANTGELFF.